The T cell receptor (beta chain) described here comes from a study of blood T cell repertoires in COVID-19. Study background: The study drew acute and convalescent COVID-19 samples from the United States, Italy and Spain. Nucleic acid was either cDNA or gDNA, and it came from T cells, B-cell-depleted T cells, or PBMCs.

This clone has only a few counts. Germline CDR1 and CDR2: LGHDT and YNNKEL (reference sequence). Losses at the gene ends were 3 bases for V and 8 bases for J; bases not matched to a gene: 9. The CDR3 is made up of 15 amino acids. The data were produced by immunoSEQ multiplex PCR, yet TCRdb's version contains in-frame clones alone and is incomplete. The repertoire holds 200,000 to 300,000 clones, just under 85% seen once, with 5.5% to 7.5% in the top ten. The sequenced sample was peripheral blood. The origin of this receptor is a woman aged 55-70 years with active or convalescent COVID-19. The V gene is TRBV3-1 (or the pseudogene TRBV3-2), the J gene TRBJ2-2; 7 bases are shared with TRBD2. CDR3 nucleotides: TGTGCCAGCAGCCATGAACTAGCGATAAGGGGGGAGCTGTTTTTT. Translating gives CASSHELAIRGELFF.